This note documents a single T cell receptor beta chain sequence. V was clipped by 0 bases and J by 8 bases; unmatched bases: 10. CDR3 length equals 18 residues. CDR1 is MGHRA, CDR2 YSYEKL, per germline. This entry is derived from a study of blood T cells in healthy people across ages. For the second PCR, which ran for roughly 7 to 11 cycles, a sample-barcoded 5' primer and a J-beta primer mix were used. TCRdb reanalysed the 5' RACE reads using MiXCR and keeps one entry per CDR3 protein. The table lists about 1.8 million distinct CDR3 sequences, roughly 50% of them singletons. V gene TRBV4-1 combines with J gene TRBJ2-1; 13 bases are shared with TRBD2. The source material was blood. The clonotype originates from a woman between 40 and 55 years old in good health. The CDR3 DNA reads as TGCGCCAGCAGCCAAGAGGGCCTACTAGCGGGGGGGCGAGATGAGCAGTTCTTC. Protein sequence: CASSQEGLLAGGRDEQFF.